Listed here are 10 T cell receptor beta chains from one sample, sequenced in a study of radiation and T cells in renal cell carcinoma. Described time point: blood 4 weeks post-SBRT, at nephrectomy. The treatment: 15 Gy SBRT to primary tumor, nephrectomy 4 weeks later. The method was immunoSEQ multiplex PCR; TCRdb's version includes in-frame clones alone and lacks a portion of them. The sample yields some 78,000 clones, roughly 87% seen once. The source was blood, collected from a patient whose treatment included radiotherapy and nephrectomy. The source of these receptors is a woman aged 70 to 79 with renal cell carcinoma.

This chain links TRBV11-2 with TRBJ2-3; possible D gene TRBD2, 5 bases. This CDR3 spans 16 amino acids. The V and J ends lost 4 bases and 0 bases respectively, with 14 bases between them. From germline, CDR1 is SGHAT and CDR2 FQNNGV. The CDR3 sequence is CASSSATGWSTDTQYF. In nucleotides, the CDR3 is TGTGCCAGCAGCTCCGCGACGGGATGGAGCACAGATACGCAGTATTTT.

A single count supports this clone. V gene TRBV29-1 combines with J gene TRBJ1-4; 8 bases match TRBD1. This CDR3 region has 13 residues. Germline values: CDR1 SQVTM, CDR2 ANQGSEA. Germline trimming cut 6 bases from V and 8 bases from J; bases unmatched to any gene: 8. The CDR3 bases are TGCAGCGTAAATCAGGGGGCTCGAGAAAAACTGTTTTTT. Amino acids: CSVNQGAREKLFF.

In this sample, this clone turned up a few times. The chain links TRBV5-1 to TRBJ2-5; D unresolved. CDR1 is SGHRS, CDR2 YFSETQ, per germline. The CDR3 sequence is 13 residues long. V was pared by 0 bases and J by 3 bases, with 6 bases between. CDR3 bases: TGCGCCAGCAGCTTGGAGGTGAAAGAGACCCAGTACTTC. This gives the protein CASSLEVKETQYF.

The gene calls are TRBV7-2 and TRBJ2-7; D could derive from TRBD1 or TRBD2 (5 bases each). The CDR3 has 16 residues. Germline lookup yields CDR1 SGHTA and CDR2 FQGNSA. Trimming stripped 2 bases from V and 2 bases from J, with 16 bases between. CDR3 sequence reads: CASSLRWGTVTYEQYF. As DNA, the CDR3 is TGTGCCAGCAGCTTAAGGTGGGGGACGGTCACCTACGAGCAGTACTTC.

The chain carries TRBV19 and TRBJ1-3; perhaps TRBD1 as D (6 bases). Trimming left V 9 bases short and J 0 bases short, with 9 bases between. The CDR3 runs to 13 residues. Per germline, CDR1 LNHDA and CDR2 SQIVND (reference sequence). The DNA of the CDR3 is TGTGCCAGCAGACAGGTCTCTGGAAACACCATATATTTT. Translating gives CASRQVSGNTIYF.

V and J are TRBV14 and TRBJ2-2, with D uncertain. Trimming removed 4 bases at V and 4 bases at J, with 10 bases between. CDR3 length: 14 residues. Per germline, CDR1 SGHDN and CDR2 FVKESK. In DNA form, the CDR3 reads TGTGCCAGCAGCCTAAAACAGAGCACCGGGGAGCTGTTTTTT. Translation: CASSLKQSTGELFF.

This clone was observed a single time. V is TRBV6-1 and J is TRBJ1-6; no clear D gene. Trimming removed 3 bases from V and 7 bases from J, with 10 bases in between. The germline gives CDR1 MNHNS, CDR2 SASEGT. The CDR3 is made up of 14 amino acids. The CDR3 loop is CASSDGRQNSPLHF. The CDR3 DNA is TGTGCCAGCAGTGACGGGCGGCAAAATTCACCCCTCCACTTT.

The CDR3 region is CASSDRGGLQETQYF. In DNA form, the CDR3 reads TGTGCCAGCAGCGATCGGGGAGGCCTCCAAGAGACCCAGTACTTC. The V and J genes are TRBV9 and TRBJ2-5; D is possibly TRBD2 (6 bases). Trimming pared 3 bases from V and 1 base from J, leaving 13 bases between. There are 15 residues in the CDR3. In germline, CDR1 is SGDLS, CDR2 YYNGEE.

This clone was recorded once. V usage is TRBV5-4 and J usage is TRBJ1-2; D is unresolved. CDR1 and CDR2 (germline): SGHNT, YYREEE (reference sequence). The CDR3 has 15 amino acids. The V gene lost 5 bases and the J gene lost 4 bases, with 18 bases spanning the gap. CDR3 sequence (DNA): TGTGCCAGCAGTGGGGTAAGGACCCCTCCCTATGGCTACACCTTC. Protein: CASSGVRTPPYGYTF.

This clone was detected once. This chain uses TRBV14 with TRBJ2-7; 9 bases map to TRBD1. Germline CDR1 reads SGHDN; CDR2 reads FVKESK. V shed 4 bases, J shed 0 bases, and the junction held 10 bases outside the gene matches. The length of the CDR3 is 17 residues. CDR3 nucleotide sequence: TGTGCCAGCAGCCCGAGAGGGACAGGGACAACCTCCTACGAGCAGTACTTC. Protein: CASSPRGTGTTSYEQYF.